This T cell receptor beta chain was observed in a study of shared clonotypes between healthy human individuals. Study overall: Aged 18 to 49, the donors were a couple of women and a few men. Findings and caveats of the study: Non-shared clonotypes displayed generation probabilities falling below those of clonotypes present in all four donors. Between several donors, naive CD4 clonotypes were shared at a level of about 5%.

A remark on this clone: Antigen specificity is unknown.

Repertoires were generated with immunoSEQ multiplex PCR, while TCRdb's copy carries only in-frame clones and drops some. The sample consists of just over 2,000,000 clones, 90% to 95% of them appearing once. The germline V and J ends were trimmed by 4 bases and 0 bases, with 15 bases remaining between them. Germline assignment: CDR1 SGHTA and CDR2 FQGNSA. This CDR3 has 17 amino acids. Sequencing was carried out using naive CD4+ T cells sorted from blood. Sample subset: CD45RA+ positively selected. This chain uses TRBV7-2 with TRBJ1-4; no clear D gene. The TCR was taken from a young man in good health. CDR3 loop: CASSWGGGKATNEKLFF. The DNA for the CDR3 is TGTGCCAGCAGCTGGGGTGGAGGAAAGGCAACTAATGAAAAACTGTTTTTT. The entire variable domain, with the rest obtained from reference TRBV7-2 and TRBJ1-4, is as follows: GAGVSQSPSNKVTEKGKDVELRCDPISGHTALYWYRQSLGQGLEFLIYFQGNSAPDKSGLPSDRFSAERTGGSVSTLTIQRTQQEDSAVYLCASSWGGGKATNEKLFFGSGTQLSVL.